The rows below give T cell receptor beta chains drawn from one sample of a study of cytomegalovirus exposure and HLA in healthy donors. Repertoires were generated with immunoSEQ multiplex PCR, while TCRdb's copy carries only in-frame clones and drops some. The sample lists about 150,000 clones; under 85% were seen once. Sequencing was done on a sample of PBMCs. Receptors originate from a woman aged 18 to 35 in good health and CMV-seropositive. CDR3s include the opening cysteine and the closing phenylalanine or tryptophan. Each record gives: D gene, clone size, J gene, V gene, CDR3 DNA, CDR3 protein. D genes are given only for firm matches. Expanded clones are given a class, and other clones once, few, many or no size at all.

D gene: .
clone size: .
J gene: TRBJ1-2
V gene: TRBV7-9
CDR3 DNA: TGTGCCGCTTCTGGTCAGAAATATGGCTACACCTTC
CDR3 protein: CAASGQKYGYTF

D gene: TRBD1
clone size: .
J gene: TRBJ2-7
V gene: TRBV15
CDR3 DNA: TGTGCCACCAGCAGAAACAGGGGGCTTATAGTTCCCAGGGGGGACGAGCAGTACTTC
CDR3 protein: CATSRNRGLIVPRGDEQYF

D gene: TRBD1
clone size: .
J gene: TRBJ2-5
V gene: TRBV25-1
CDR3 DNA: TGTGCCAGCAGCCATCATAAGGCAGGGGGCTATCAACAGCAGTACTTC
CDR3 protein: CASSHHKAGGYQQQYF

D gene: TRBD1
clone size: .
J gene: TRBJ1-4
V gene: TRBV9
CDR3 DNA: TGTGCCAGCAGCCAGACAGGGACTAATGAAAAACTGTTTTTT
CDR3 protein: CASSQTGTNEKLFF

D gene: .
clone size: .
J gene: TRBJ1-1
V gene: TRBV5-6
CDR3 DNA: TGTGCCAGCAGCTTGGGGAAAGGCAGGTCTGAAGCTTTCTTT
CDR3 protein: CASSLGKGRSEAFF

D gene: TRBD1
clone size: .
J gene: TRBJ1-6
V gene: TRBV9
CDR3 DNA: TGTGCCAGCAGCGAACAGGGGGCAGGGAGTAATTCACCCCTCCACTTT
CDR3 protein: CASSEQGAGSNSPLHF

D gene: .
clone size: few
J gene: TRBJ1-4
V gene: TRBV30
CDR3 DNA: TGTGCCTGGCAGGGGTCTAATGAAAAACTGTTTTTT
CDR3 protein: CAWQGSNEKLFF

D gene: .
clone size: .
J gene: TRBJ1-1
V gene: TRBV7-3
CDR3 DNA: TGTGCCAGCTCGATTGGGGGGGGCACGGAAGCTTTCTTT
CDR3 protein: CASSIGGGTEAFF

D gene: TRBD2
clone size: .
J gene: TRBJ2-5
V gene: TRBV27
CDR3 DNA: TGTGCCAGCAGTTTTCAGCGGGGGAACCAAGAGACCCAGTACTTC
CDR3 protein: CASSFQRGNQETQYF

D gene: .
clone size: .
J gene: TRBJ2-2
V gene: TRBV29-1
CDR3 DNA: TGCAGCGTTGGAGCCATGAACACCGGGGAGCTGTTTTTT
CDR3 protein: CSVGAMNTGELFF

D gene: TRBD1
clone size: .
J gene: TRBJ2-1
V gene: TRBV25-1
CDR3 DNA: TGTGCCAGCAGTCTCCACGGGACAGAATACAATGAGCAGTTCTTC
CDR3 protein: CASSLHGTEYNEQFF

D gene: TRBD1
clone size: .
J gene: TRBJ1-2
V gene: TRBV5-4
CDR3 DNA: TGTGCCAGCAGCTTAGGACAGGAAATCCATGGCTACACCTTC
CDR3 protein: CASSLGQEIHGYTF

D gene: TRBD2
clone size: .
J gene: TRBJ2-5
V gene: TRBV18
CDR3 DNA: TGTGCCAGCTCACCACAGCGGGGGGAAGAGACCCAGTACTTC
CDR3 protein: CASSPQRGEETQYF

D gene: .
clone size: few
J gene: TRBJ1-6
V gene: TRBV5-6
CDR3 DNA: TGTGCCAGCAGCCTAAGGGGGAGTTCACCCCTCCACTTT
CDR3 protein: CASSLRGSSPLHF

D gene: .
clone size: few
J gene: TRBJ1-2
V gene: TRBV27
CDR3 DNA: TGTGCCAGCAGTCCGACAGCTAACTATGGCTACACCTTC
CDR3 protein: CASSPTANYGYTF

D gene: .
clone size: .
J gene: TRBJ1-1
V gene: TRBV2
CDR3 DNA: TGTGCCAGCAGTGATGGTTTGGGGAGGAACACTGAAGCTTTCTTT
CDR3 protein: CASSDGLGRNTEAFF

D gene: TRBD1
clone size: .
J gene: TRBJ2-3
V gene: TRBV25-1
CDR3 DNA: TGTGCCAGCAGCCCGACAGGGTTCACAGATACGCAGTATTTT
CDR3 protein: CASSPTGFTDTQYF

D gene: .
clone size: .
J gene: TRBJ2-7
V gene: TRBV18
CDR3 DNA: TGTGCCAGCTCACCGCGACAGGACCCTATCTACGAGCAGTACTTC
CDR3 protein: CASSPRQDPIYEQYF

D gene: TRBD1
clone size: once
J gene: TRBJ2-3
V gene: TRBV4-3
CDR3 DNA: TGCGCCAGCAGCCAAGAACTCCCGGGACAGATCACAGATACGCAGTATTTT
CDR3 protein: CASSQELPGQITDTQYF

D gene: .
clone size: .
J gene: TRBJ2-3
V gene: TRBV18
CDR3 DNA: TGTGCCAGCTCACCACCGAACAGGGAGAGAGGCACAGATACGCAGTATTTT
CDR3 protein: CASSPPNRERGTDTQYF

D gene: .
clone size: once
J gene: TRBJ1-5
V gene: TRBV10-3
CDR3 DNA: TGTGCCATCAGAGATTCGGGGGAACGTCAGCCCCAGCATTTT
CDR3 protein: CAIRDSGERQPQHF

D gene: .
clone size: few
J gene: TRBJ2-3
V gene: TRBV27
CDR3 DNA: TGTGCCAGCAGTTTAGGACAGTCAGATACGCAGTATTTT
CDR3 protein: CASSLGQSDTQYF

D gene: .
clone size: once
J gene: TRBJ2-3
V gene: TRBV7-8
CDR3 DNA: TGTGCCAGCAGCGTACGGACAGCGAGCACAGATACGCAGTATTTT
CDR3 protein: CASSVRTASTDTQYF

D gene: TRBD1
clone size: .
J gene: TRBJ2-7
V gene: TRBV6-5
CDR3 DNA: TGTGCCAGCAGTTACTTTAGGGACAGTGCTGTCTACGAGCAGTACTTC
CDR3 protein: CASSYFRDSAVYEQYF

D gene: TRBD1
clone size: .
J gene: TRBJ1-2
V gene: TRBV6-6
CDR3 DNA: TGTGCCAGCAGCAGACAGGGCGCGGACTATGGCTACACCTTC
CDR3 protein: CASSRQGADYGYTF

D gene: .
clone size: .
J gene: TRBJ2-1
V gene: TRBV2
CDR3 DNA: TGTGCCAGCAGTGAGACTGGATCCTACAATGAGCAGTTCTTC
CDR3 protein: CASSETGSYNEQFF

D gene: TRBD1
clone size: .
J gene: TRBJ1-2
V gene: TRBV18
CDR3 DNA: TGTGCCAGCTCACCAAGGGACAGGGTTGGCTATGGCTACACCTTC
CDR3 protein: CASSPRDRVGYGYTF

D gene: .
clone size: .
J gene: TRBJ2-7
V gene: TRBV7-9
CDR3 DNA: TGTGCCAGCAGCTTTGGAACTGGAGGTTCCGAGCAGTACTTC
CDR3 protein: CASSFGTGGSEQYF

D gene: .
clone size: .
J gene: TRBJ2-5
V gene: TRBV5-4
CDR3 DNA: TGTGCCAGCAGCGTCCTGGGGGGGGGCCGAGAGACCCAGTACTTC
CDR3 protein: CASSVLGGGRETQYF

D gene: .
clone size: .
J gene: TRBJ1-1
V gene: TRBV12-5
CDR3 DNA: TGTGCTAGTGCCCTCCTCCGTGTTAACACTGAAGCTTTCTTT
CDR3 protein: CASALLRVNTEAFF

D gene: TRBD1
clone size: .
J gene: TRBJ2-3
V gene: TRBV5-4
CDR3 DNA: TGTGCCAGCAGCGGACAGGGGGAGCCAGATACGCAGTATTTT
CDR3 protein: CASSGQGEPDTQYF

D gene: TRBD2
clone size: .
J gene: TRBJ2-1
V gene: TRBV9
CDR3 DNA: TGTGCCAGCAGCCCTCACCTAATTAGCGGGGAGAGCTCCTACAATGAGCAGTTCTTC
CDR3 protein: CASSPHLISGESSYNEQFF

D gene: .
clone size: .
J gene: TRBJ1-5
V gene: TRBV5-5
CDR3 DNA: TGTGCCAGCAGCGGGGGGATTAGCAATCAGCCCCAGCATTTT
CDR3 protein: CASSGGISNQPQHF

D gene: TRBD2
clone size: .
J gene: TRBJ2-3
V gene: TRBV4-1
CDR3 DNA: TGCGCCAGCAGCCCTTGGACTAGCGGGGGGTATCCTAGCACAGATACGCAGTATTTT
CDR3 protein: CASSPWTSGGYPSTDTQYF

D gene: .
clone size: .
J gene: TRBJ2-2
V gene: TRBV5-4
CDR3 DNA: TGTGCCAGCAGCTTGGCAGCAGGGAACACCGGGGAGCTGTTTTTT
CDR3 protein: CASSLAAGNTGELFF

D gene: .
clone size: .
J gene: TRBJ2-1
V gene: TRBV4-2
CDR3 DNA: TGTGCCAGCAGCCAGTTAAGCGGACCCTCCTACAATGAGCAGTTCTTC
CDR3 protein: CASSQLSGPSYNEQFF